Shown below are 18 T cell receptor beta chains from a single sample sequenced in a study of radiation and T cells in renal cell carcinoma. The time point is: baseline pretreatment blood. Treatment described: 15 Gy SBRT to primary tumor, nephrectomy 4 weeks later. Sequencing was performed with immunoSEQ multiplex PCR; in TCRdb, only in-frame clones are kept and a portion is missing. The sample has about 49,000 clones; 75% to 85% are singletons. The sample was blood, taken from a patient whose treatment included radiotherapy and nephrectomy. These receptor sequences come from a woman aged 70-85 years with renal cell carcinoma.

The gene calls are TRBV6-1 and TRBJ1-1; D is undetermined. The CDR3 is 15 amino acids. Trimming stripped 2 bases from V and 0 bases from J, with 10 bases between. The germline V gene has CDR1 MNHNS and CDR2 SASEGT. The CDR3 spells CASSELGGMNTEAFF. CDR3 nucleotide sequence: TGTGCCAGCAGTGAACTTGGTGGGATGAACACTGAAGCTTTCTTT.

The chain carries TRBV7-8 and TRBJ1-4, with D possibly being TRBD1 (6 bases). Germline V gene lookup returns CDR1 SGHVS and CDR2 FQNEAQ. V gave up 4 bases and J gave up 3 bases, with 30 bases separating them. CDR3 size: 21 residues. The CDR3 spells CASSSRGAGVGMEGANEKLFF. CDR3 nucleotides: TGTGCCAGCAGCTCTAGGGGGGCAGGGGTCGGGATGGAAGGCGCTAATGAAAAACTGTTTTTT.

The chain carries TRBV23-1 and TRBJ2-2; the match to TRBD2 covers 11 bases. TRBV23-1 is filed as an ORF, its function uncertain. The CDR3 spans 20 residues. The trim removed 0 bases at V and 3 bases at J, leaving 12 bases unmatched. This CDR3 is CASSQSPSGGPTADTGELFF. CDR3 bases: TGCGCCAGCAGTCAATCCCCTAGCGGGGGGCCCACCGCGGACACCGGGGAGCTGTTTTTT.

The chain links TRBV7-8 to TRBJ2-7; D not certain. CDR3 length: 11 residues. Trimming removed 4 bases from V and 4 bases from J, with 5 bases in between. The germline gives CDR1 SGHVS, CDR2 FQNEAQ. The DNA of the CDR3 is TGTGCCAGCAGCTCTAATTACGAGCAGTACTTC. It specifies CASSSNYEQYF.

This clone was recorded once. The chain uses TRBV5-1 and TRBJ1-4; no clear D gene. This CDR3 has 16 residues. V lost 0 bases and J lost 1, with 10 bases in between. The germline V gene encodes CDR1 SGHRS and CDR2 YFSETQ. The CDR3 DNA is TGCGCCAGCAGCTTGGCGGGCGGGAAAACTAATGAAAAACTGTTTTTT. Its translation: CASSLAGGKTNEKLFF.

The CDR3 nucleotides read TGTGCCAGCACTGGGGCCCGGCAGGGTGGTAGTGGCTACACCTTC. Translation gives CASTGARQGGSGYTF. This chain joins TRBV6-1 and TRBJ1-2; a possible D gene is TRBD1 (5 bases). Germline V CDR1 and CDR2: MNHNS, SASEGT. V lost 7 bases and J lost 7, with 22 bases in between. The CDR3 covers 15 residues.

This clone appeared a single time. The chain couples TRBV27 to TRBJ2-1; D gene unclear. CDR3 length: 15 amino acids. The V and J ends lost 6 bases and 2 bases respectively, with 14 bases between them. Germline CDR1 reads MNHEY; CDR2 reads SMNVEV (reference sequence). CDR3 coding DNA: TGTGCCAGCAGGTGGTCGGGCGGAGCCTACAATGAGCAGTTCTTC. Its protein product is CASRWSGGAYNEQFF.

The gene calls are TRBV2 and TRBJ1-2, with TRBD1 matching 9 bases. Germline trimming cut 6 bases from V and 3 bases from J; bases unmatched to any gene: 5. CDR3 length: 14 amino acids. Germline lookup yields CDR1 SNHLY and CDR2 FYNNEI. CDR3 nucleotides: TGTGCCAGCAGCGAACAGGGGGCCTACTATGGCTACACCTTC. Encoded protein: CASSEQGAYYGYTF.

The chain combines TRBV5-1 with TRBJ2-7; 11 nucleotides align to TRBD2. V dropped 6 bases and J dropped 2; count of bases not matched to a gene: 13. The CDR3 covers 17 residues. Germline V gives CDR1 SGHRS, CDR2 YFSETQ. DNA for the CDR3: TGCGCCAGCACCCCTTCCTATAGCGGGGGGGCAACCTACGAGCAGTACTTC. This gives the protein CASTPSYSGGATYEQYF.

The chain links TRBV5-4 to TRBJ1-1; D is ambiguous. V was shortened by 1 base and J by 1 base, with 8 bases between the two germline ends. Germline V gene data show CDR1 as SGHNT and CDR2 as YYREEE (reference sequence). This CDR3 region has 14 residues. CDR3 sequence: CASSLFGPNTEAFF. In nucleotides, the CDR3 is TGTGCCAGCAGCTTGTTTGGGCCGAACACTGAAGCTTTCTTT.

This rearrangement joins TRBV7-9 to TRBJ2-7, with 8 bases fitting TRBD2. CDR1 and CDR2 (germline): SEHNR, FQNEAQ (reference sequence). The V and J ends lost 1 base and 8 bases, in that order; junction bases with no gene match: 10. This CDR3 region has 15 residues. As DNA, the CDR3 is TGTGCCAGCAGCTTAGACCGGGAGGGCCATCTGAAGCAGTACTTC. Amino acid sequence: CASSLDREGHLKQYF.

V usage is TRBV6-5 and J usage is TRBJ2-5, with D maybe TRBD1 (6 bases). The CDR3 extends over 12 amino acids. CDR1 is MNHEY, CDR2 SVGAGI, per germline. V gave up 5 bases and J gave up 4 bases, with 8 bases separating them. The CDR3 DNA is TGTGCCAGCAGTATAGGGGGAGAGACCCAGTACTTC. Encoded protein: CASSIGGETQYF.

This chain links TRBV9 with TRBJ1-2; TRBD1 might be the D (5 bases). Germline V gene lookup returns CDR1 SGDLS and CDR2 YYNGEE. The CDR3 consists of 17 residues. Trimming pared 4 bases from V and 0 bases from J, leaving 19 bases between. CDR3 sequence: CASSPTPEGRSNYGYTF. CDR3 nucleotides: TGTGCCAGCAGCCCTACTCCCGAGGGGCGCTCTAACTATGGCTACACCTTC. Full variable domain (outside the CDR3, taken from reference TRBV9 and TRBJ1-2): DSGVTQTPKHLITATGQRVTLRCSPRSGDLSVYWYQQSLDQGLQFLIQYYNGEERAKGNILERFSAQQFPDLHSELNLSSLELGDSALYFCASSPTPEGRSNYGYTFGSGTRLTVV.

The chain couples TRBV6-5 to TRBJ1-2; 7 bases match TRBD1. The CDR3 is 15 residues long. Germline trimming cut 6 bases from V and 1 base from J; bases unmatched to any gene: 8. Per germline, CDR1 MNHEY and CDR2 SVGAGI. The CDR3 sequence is CASSLGGGVNYGYTF. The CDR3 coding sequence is TGTGCCAGCAGCCTCGGAGGGGGCGTTAACTATGGCTACACCTTC.

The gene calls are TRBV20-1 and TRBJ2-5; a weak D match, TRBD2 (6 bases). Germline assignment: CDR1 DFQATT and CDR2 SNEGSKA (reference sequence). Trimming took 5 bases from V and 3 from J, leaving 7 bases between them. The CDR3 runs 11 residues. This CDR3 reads CSAGGEETQYF. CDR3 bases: TGCAGTGCTGGCGGGGAAGAGACCCAGTACTTC.

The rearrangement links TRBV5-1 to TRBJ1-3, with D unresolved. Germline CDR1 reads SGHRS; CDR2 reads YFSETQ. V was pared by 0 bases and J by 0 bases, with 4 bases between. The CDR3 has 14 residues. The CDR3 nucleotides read TGCGCCAGCAGCTTGGGTAGCTCTGGAAACACCATATATTTT. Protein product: CASSLGSSGNTIYF.

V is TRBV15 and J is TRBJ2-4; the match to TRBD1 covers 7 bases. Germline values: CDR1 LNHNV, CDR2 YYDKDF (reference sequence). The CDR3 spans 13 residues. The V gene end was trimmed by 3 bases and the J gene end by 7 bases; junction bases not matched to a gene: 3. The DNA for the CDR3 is TGTGCCACCAGCAGGAGGGACAGTAACATTCAGTACTTC. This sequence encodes CATSRRDSNIQYF. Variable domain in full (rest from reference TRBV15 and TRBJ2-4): DAMVIQNPRYQVTQFGKPVTLSCSQTLNHNVMYWYQQKSSQAPKLLFHYYDKDFNNEADTPDNFQSRRPNTSFCFLDIRSPGLGDTAMYLCATSRRDSNIQYFGAGTRLSVL.

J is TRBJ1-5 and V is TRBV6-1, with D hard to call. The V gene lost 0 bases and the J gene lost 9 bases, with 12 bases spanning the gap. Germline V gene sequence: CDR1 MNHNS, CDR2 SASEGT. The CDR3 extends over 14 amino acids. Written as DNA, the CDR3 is TGTGCCAGCAGTGAAGCTTACGAGCTAACGCCCCAGCATTTT. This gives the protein CASSEAYELTPQHF.